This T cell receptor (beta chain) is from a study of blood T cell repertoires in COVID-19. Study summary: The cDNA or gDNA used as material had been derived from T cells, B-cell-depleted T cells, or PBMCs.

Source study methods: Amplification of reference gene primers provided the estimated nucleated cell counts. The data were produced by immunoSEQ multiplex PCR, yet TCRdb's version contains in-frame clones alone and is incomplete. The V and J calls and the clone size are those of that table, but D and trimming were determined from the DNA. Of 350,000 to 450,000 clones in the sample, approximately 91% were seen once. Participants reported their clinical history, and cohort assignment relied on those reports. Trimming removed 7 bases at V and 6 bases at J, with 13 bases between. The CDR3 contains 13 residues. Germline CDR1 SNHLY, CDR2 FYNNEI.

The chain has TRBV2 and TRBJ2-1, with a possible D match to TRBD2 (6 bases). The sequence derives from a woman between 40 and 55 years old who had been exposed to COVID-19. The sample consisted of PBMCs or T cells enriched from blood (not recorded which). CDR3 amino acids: CASTASATNEQFF. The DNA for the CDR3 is TGTGCCAGCACGGCTAGCGCGACCAATGAGCAGTTCTTC.